The T cell receptor (beta chain) described here comes from a study of Ad26.COV2.S vaccination and SARS-CoV-2 variants. Study background: A COV1001 Ad26.COV2.S trial-arm participant provided the sample.

With respect to this clone: Its antigen is unidentified.

The study's findings and limits: After vaccination, reports described spike-specific CD8+ and CD4+ T cell responses as showing substantial breadth. It was found that vaccine and placebo recipients had similar non-spike TCR breadth.

Treatment indicated: roughly 20 received Ad26.COV2.S at low or high dose, single or two shots; about 5 received placebo; per-sample allocation not given. All samples were drawn on day 63, counting from the first vaccine or placebo injection. Donation was by an adult aged 18-55 years who was in Boston. Generated by immunoSEQ multiplex PCR, the TCRdb table keeps only in-frame clones and is missing some. The sample lists more than 300,000 clones; 70% to 90% were seen once. The sequence derives from a person aged 18-65 years who received the Ad26.COV2.S COVID-19 vaccine or a placebo. The sample here was peripheral blood, taken in a trial of Ad26.COV2.S vaccine versus placebo.

The CDR3 nucleotides are TGTGCCAGCAGCTGGGGGGGAACCAAAAACATTCAGTACTTC. Protein: CASSWGGTKNIQYF. The chain is built from TRBV11-3 and TRBJ2-4, with 7 positions matching TRBD2. CDR3 length: 14 residues. CDR1 and CDR2 from the germline V gene are SGHNT and YENEEA. Trimming at V came to 4 bases and at J to 2 bases, leaving 2 bases not matched to a gene.